A selection of T cell receptor beta chains follows, all from one sample in a study of T cell responses to AZD1222 COVID-19 vaccine. Profiled with immunoSEQ multiplex PCR; TCRdb holds only in-frame clones, not every one. The sample records about 72,000 clones, about 88% being singletons. The sample consisted of peripheral blood, taken 28 days after the second AZD1222 dose. The receptor set was obtained from an adult who received the AZD1222 COVID-19 vaccine. Both conserved end residues are part of each CDR3.

V gene,J gene,CDR3 length,CDR3 protein
TRBV3-1/TRBV3-2,TRBJ1-2,11,CASSPGRSYTF
TRBV9,TRBJ2-1,15,CASSAGTGEGNEQFF
TRBV7-9,TRBJ2-7,14,CASSPSGRKSEQYF
TRBV24-1,TRBJ2-1,13,CATSDPNRFEQFF
TRBV13,TRBJ2-2,17,CASRLMGQPLITGELFF
TRBV29-1,TRBJ2-7,13,CSVGTSSSYEQYF
TRBV29-1,TRBJ1-1,14,CSAISGTGGTEAFF
TRBV7-2,TRBJ1-2,14,CASSSGQVIYGYTF
TRBV18,TRBJ2-2,16,CASSPRAGTNTGELFF
TRBV28,TRBJ1-5,15,CASSVPGTPNQPQHF
TRBV19,TRBJ1-4,14,CASSLPKTGEKLFF
TRBV7-9,TRBJ1-5,12,CASSSSWQPQHF
TRBV5-4,TRBJ2-1,16,CASSLGGWSSYNEQFF
TRBV7-6,TRBJ2-3,16,CASSLEARPITNTQYF
TRBV7-9,TRBJ1-6,16,CASSAQGARYNSPLHF
TRBV5-4,TRBJ2-5,13,CASSFLPEETQYF
TRBV3-1/TRBV3-2,TRBJ1-5,14,CASSPRGGNQPQHF
TRBV11-3,TRBJ2-1,18,CASSLGQGVGGSYNEQFF
TRBV18,TRBJ2-1,23,CASSPRGLRAGAPTNGSYNEQFF
TRBV7-9,TRBJ1-5,15,CASSSGGDSNQPQHF
TRBV3-1/TRBV3-2,TRBJ1-6,14,CASSEGQYNSPLHF
TRBV7-9,TRBJ2-1,16,CASSRARQGVQNEQFF
TRBV12-5,TRBJ1-1,12,CASGLDTGLAFF
TRBV4-1,TRBJ2-3,16,CASSQIPAGGADTQYF
TRBV28,TRBJ2-4,15,CASRGVAATKNIQYF
TRBV28,TRBJ2-2,15,CASLRGEVNTGELFF
TRBV5-1,TRBJ2-7,15,CASSDGTSGIYEQYF
TRBV7-9,TRBJ2-1,11,CASSLVNEQFF
TRBV19,TRBJ2-7,16,CASSKAEGESSYEQYF
TRBV15,TRBJ1-6,14,CATSRDGQNSPLHF
TRBV6-2/TRBV6-3,TRBJ2-7,13,CASSYTQAYEQYF
TRBV6-4,TRBJ1-2,13,CASSDESFGGYTF
TRBV11-2,TRBJ1-2,14,CASSFGDPIYGYTF
TRBV21-1,TRBJ2-3,16,CASSKIGPLFDYTQYF
TRBV30,TRBJ1-1,13,CAWTPGPNTEAFF
TRBV4-1,TRBJ2-3,15,CASSQGRGEADTQYF
TRBV30,TRBJ2-3,12,CAWSIPMGTQYF
TRBV6-5,TRBJ2-7,14,CASKGQRDSYEQYF
TRBV30,TRBJ1-1,13,CAWSQGRNGEAFF
TRBV28,TRBJ2-7,16,CASSLTSGRNSYEQYF
TRBV18,TRBJ1-4,15,CASSPDGGPNEKLFF
TRBV5-1,TRBJ2-4,14,CASSLSGEKNIQYF
TRBV28,TRBJ2-1,13,CALGGSSYNEQFF
TRBV2,TRBJ1-6,14,CASSEQGHNSPLHF
TRBV5-4,TRBJ1-4,14,CASSLEGPAEKLFF
TRBV19,TRBJ1-5,13,CASRDFIDQPQHF
TRBV2,TRBJ2-5,12,CASSELAETQYF
TRBV11-3,TRBJ1-2,14,CASSLGSTNYGYTF
TRBV7-3,TRBJ2-2,15,CASSLTSSNTGELFF
TRBV4-2,TRBJ2-7,13,CASSQDEVLEQYF
TRBV9,TRBJ1-1,15,CASSAPGTGDTEAFF
TRBV27,TRBJ1-1,15,CASSFLAGYGTEAFF
TRBV27,TRBJ2-5,12,CASTGQGETQYF
TRBV7-3,TRBJ2-7,15,CASSSLGDGGYEQYF
TRBV20-1,TRBJ1-1,13,CSASLPGDTEAFF
TRBV6-5,TRBJ1-5,16,CASSSTGRIRNQPQHF